A single sample is the source of the 23 T cell receptor beta chains below, sequenced in a study of T cell responses to AZD1222 COVID-19 vaccine. Assay used: immunoSEQ multiplex PCR; TCRdb lists only in-frame clones, some missing. The profile shows approximately 85,000 clones, about 86% of them singletons. This specimen consisted of peripheral blood, obtained on day 0 of AZD1222 vaccination. The receptors stem from an adult in good health.

The CDR3, as DNA: TGTGCCAGCAGCCGTGCGGGAGAACCAGAGACCCAGTACTTC. It translates to CASSRAGEPETQYF. The rearrangement joins TRBV7-3 to TRBJ2-5; 7 bases fit TRBD2. V shed 5 bases and J 4 bases; nucleotides not matched to a gene: 7. CDR3 length equals 14 residues. The V gene's germline CDR1 is SGHTA and CDR2 FQGTGA. Full variable domain (remainder filled in from reference TRBV7-3 and TRBJ2-5): GAGVSQTPSNKVTEKGKYVELRCDPISGHTALYWYRQSLGQGPEFLIYFQGTGAADDSGLPNDRFFAVRPEGSVSTLKIQRTERGDSAVYLCASSRAGEPETQYFGPGTRLLVL.

The V call is TRBV7-9, the J call TRBJ1-1, with D unclear. CDR3 size: 13 residues. The V end lost 1 base, the J end lost 3 bases, and 6 bases lay between the germline ends. In germline, CDR1 is SEHNR, CDR2 FQNEAQ (reference sequence). The CDR3 region has the DNA TGTGCCAGCAGCTTAGTAGGCTACACTGAAGCTTTCTTT. This gives the protein CASSLVGYTEAFF.

The chain carries TRBV4-1 and TRBJ2-7, with 7 bases identical to TRBD1. This CDR3 is 14 amino acids long. Losses at the gene ends were 4 bases for V and 7 bases for J; bases not matched to a gene: 10. Germline lookup yields CDR1 MGHRA and CDR2 YSYEKL. In nucleotides, the CDR3 is TGCGCCAGCAGCCTTGAGGGGGCAGGTAGAGAGCAGTACTTC. The encoded protein is CASSLEGAGREQYF.

The chain recombines TRBV24-1 with TRBJ2-3, with 10 nucleotides matching TRBD2. The germline gives CDR1 KGHDR, CDR2 SFDVKD. CDR3 length: 15 residues. J gave up 5 bases and V 3 bases, and 4 bases lay outside the gene matches. The CDR3 DNA reads as TGTGCCACCAGTGATGTGGGACTAGCGATAGATACGCAGTATTTT. Amino acid sequence: CATSDVGLAIDTQYF.

The chain is built from TRBV6-5 and TRBJ1-1, with 7 bases aligning to TRBD1. Germline-derived CDR1 and CDR2 are MNHEY and SVGAGI. J lost 6 bases, V lost 5 bases, and 9 bases had no gene match. This CDR3 has 14 residues. The CDR3 DNA is TGTGCCAGCAGTACCCACAGGGGTTCGGCTGAAGCTTTCTTT. It translates to CASSTHRGSAEAFF.

The chain carries TRBV19 and TRBJ2-3, with D possibly called TRBD1 or TRBD2 (5 bases each). Trimming took 10 bases from V and 3 from J, leaving 17 bases between them. Per germline, CDR1 LNHDA and CDR2 SQIVND (reference sequence). The CDR3 length is 14 residues. The CDR3 here is CATRGRRGTDTQYF. CDR3 DNA sequence: TGTGCCACTCGGGGCCGGAGAGGGACAGATACGCAGTATTTT.

V and J are TRBV27 and TRBJ2-3; 14 bases map to TRBD2. CDR1 and CDR2 (germline): MNHEY, SMNVEV (reference sequence). The CDR3 extends over 18 amino acids. Germline trimming cut 4 bases from V and 5 bases from J; bases unmatched to any gene: 11. The CDR3 DNA reads TGTGCCAGCAGTTCCAAACCCGGGACTAGCGGGAGAGGAGATACGCAGTATTTT. Its translation: CASSSKPGTSGRGDTQYF.

About this clone itself: Other DNA sequences in the same sample also yield this CDR3. This chain links TRBV5-4 with TRBJ2-5, with a tentative D call TRBD2 (5 bases). Trimming left V 0 bases short and J 3 bases short, with 9 bases between. Per the germline V gene, CDR1 is SGHNT and CDR2 is YYREEE (reference sequence). The CDR3 spans 14 residues. In DNA, the CDR3 is TGTGCCAGCAGCTTGGAGGCGCGGGAAGAGACCCAGTACTTC. Its translation is CASSLEAREETQYF.

The chain carries TRBV27 and TRBJ2-7; TRBD2 aligns across 8 bases. The germline CDR1 and CDR2 sequences are MNHEY and SMNVEV (reference sequence). This CDR3 is 18 amino acids long. The ends lost 5 bases at V and 2 bases at J; junction bases unmatched: 17. The CDR3 DNA reads TGTGCCAGCAGTATTACAACGGGAGGGCTCAAAGATCCCTACGAGCAGTACTTC. Residues: CASSITTGGLKDPYEQYF.

The chain has TRBV10-3 and TRBJ2-1; the match to TRBD2 covers 12 bases. Germline lookup yields CDR1 ENHRY and CDR2 SYGVKD. After removal of 5 bases from V and 3 bases from J, the junction contained 8 bases not matched to a gene. The CDR3 sequence is 17 residues long. In DNA form, the CDR3 reads TGTGCCATCAGTACCCCGGGACTAGCGGGCCTCTACAATGAGCAGTTCTTC. Amino acid sequence: CAISTPGLAGLYNEQFF.

V is TRBV2 and J is TRBJ2-3; D is undetermined. Germline CDR1 and CDR2: SNHLY and FYNNEI. This CDR3 is 14 amino acids long. V was shortened by 7 bases and J by 0 bases, with 11 bases between the two germline ends. CDR3 sequence reads: CASTGQLSTDTQYF. The CDR3 DNA reads TGTGCCAGCACAGGCCAGCTTAGCACAGATACGCAGTATTTT.

Written as DNA, the CDR3 is TGTGCCAGCAGCTCAGGACAGGGAAGCCATTCACCCCTCCACTTT. This gives the protein CASSSGQGSHSPLHF. The V gene is TRBV7-6, the J gene TRBJ1-6; 8 bases are a match to TRBD1. V trimming: 4 bases; J trimming: 8 bases; junction bases outside the gene matches: 7. CDR3 length equals 15 residues. Germline V gene data show CDR1 as SGHVS and CDR2 as FNYEAQ.

The count of this clone is one. V and J are TRBV5-8 and TRBJ2-7; a possible D gene is TRBD1 (6 bases). CDR1 and CDR2 from the germline V gene are SGHTS and YDEGEE. Trimming stripped 3 bases from V and 0 bases from J, with 10 bases between. The length of the CDR3 is 14 residues. This chain's CDR3 is CASSYRDNSYEQYF. DNA of the CDR3: TGTGCCAGCAGCTACCGGGACAACTCCTACGAGCAGTACTTC.

The chain has TRBV5-1 and TRBJ1-1, with D perhaps TRBD1 (6 bases). V was clipped by 1 base and J by 1 base, with 11 bases between them. Germline CDR1 is SGHRS and CDR2 is YFSETQ. There are 15 residues in the CDR3. The CDR3 spells CASSLKGGANTEAFF. As DNA, the CDR3 is TGCGCCAGCAGCTTGAAAGGGGGTGCGAACACTGAAGCTTTCTTT.

This chain connects TRBV7-2 to TRBJ2-1, with TRBD2 identical over 13 bases. Germline trimming cut 5 bases from V and 8 bases from J; bases unmatched to any gene: 9. The CDR3 is made up of 16 amino acids. Germline CDR1 SGHTA, CDR2 FQGNSA. The CDR3 spells CASSLTGLAGFHEQFF. The CDR3 DNA is TGTGCCAGCAGCCTGACGGGACTAGCGGGATTCCATGAGCAGTTCTTC.

This clone is a singleton in its sample. The chain has TRBV7-3 and TRBJ2-5, with 7 bases identical to TRBD2. The CDR3 is made up of 15 amino acids. Germline V gene lookup returns CDR1 SGHTA and CDR2 FQGTGA. Germline trimming cut 5 bases from V and 2 bases from J; bases unmatched to any gene: 8. CDR3 sequence: CASSLSAGFQETQYF. The CDR3 nucleotides read TGTGCCAGCAGCCTCTCAGCGGGATTTCAAGAGACCCAGTACTTC.

The genes are TRBV11-3 and TRBJ2-2; 7 positions agree with TRBD2. The CDR3 length is 14 residues. The J segment lost 6 bases and the V segment lost 5 bases, leaving 6 bases of the junction unmatched. Germline CDR1 is SGHNT and CDR2 is YENEEA. CDR3 sequence: CASSRTSTAGELFF. CDR3 coding DNA: TGTGCCAGCAGCAGGACTAGTACCGCCGGGGAGCTGTTTTTT. The full variable domain, rest sourced from reference TRBV11-3 and TRBJ2-2, is EAGVVQSPRYKIIEKKQPVAFWCNPISGHNTLYWYLQNLGQGPELLIRYENEEAVDDSQLPKDRFSAERLKGVDSTLKIQPAELGDSAVYLCASSRTSTAGELFFGEGSRLTVL.

CDR3 sequence: CASSQEDSGEFNTQYF. CDR3 coding DNA: TGTGCCAGCAGCCAAGAGGATAGCGGGGAGTTCAATACGCAGTATTTT. This rearrangement joins TRBV3-1 (or the pseudogene TRBV3-2) to TRBJ2-3; TRBD2 aligns across 8 bases. The CDR3 has 16 residues. In germline, CDR1 is LGHDT, CDR2 YNNKEL (reference sequence). V was pared by 0 bases and J by 7 bases, with 9 bases of the junction left unmatched.

The rearrangement uses TRBV6-5 and TRBJ2-1; D ambiguous. Trimming cost V 0 bases and J 0 bases, with 6 bases left between them. This CDR3 region has 15 residues. Germline V gene lookup returns CDR1 MNHEY and CDR2 SVGAGI. CDR3 nucleotides: TGTGCCAGCAGTTACTCGACGAGCTCCTACAATGAGCAGTTCTTC. Translation: CASSYSTSSYNEQFF.

The CDR3 DNA follows: TGTGCCAGCAGCTTTTCGGGAGGGGGAGAGACCCAGTACTTC. This codes for CASSFSGGGETQYF. This chain uses TRBV7-6 with TRBJ2-5; 8 bases agree with TRBD2. Germline loops: CDR1 SGHVS, CDR2 FNYEAQ. The CDR3 length is 14 residues. V lost 3 bases and J lost 4; bases outside the gene matches: 4. The full variable domain, rest sourced from reference TRBV7-6 and TRBJ2-5, is GAGVSQSPRYKVTKRGQDVALRCDPISGHVSLYWYRQALGQGPEFLTYFNYEAQQDKSGLPNDRFSAERPEGSISTLTIQRTEQRDSAMYRCASSFSGGGETQYFGPGTRLLVL.

The J gene is TRBJ1-2, the V gene TRBV6-1; D remains ambiguous. Trimming removed 3 bases at V and 5 bases at J, with 10 bases between. Germline V lookup: CDR1 MNHNS, CDR2 SASEGT. CDR3 length: 13 amino acids. The CDR3 sequence is CASSESGWYGYTF. The CDR3 nucleotides are TGTGCCAGCAGTGAGAGCGGTTGGTATGGCTACACCTTC.

The sample holds one count of this clone. V gene TRBV6-2 or TRBV6-3 combines with J gene TRBJ2-1; weak D call: TRBD2 (6 bases). V lost 5 bases and J lost 0, with 17 bases in between. The CDR3 extends over 17 amino acids. The V gene's germline CDR1 is MNHEY and CDR2 SVGEGT. CDR3 DNA: TGTGCCAGCAGTGACCCTCTAGCGACAAGCTCCTACAATGAGCAGTTCTTC. It yields the protein CASSDPLATSSYNEQFF.

The chain employs TRBV7-6 and TRBJ2-7; maybe TRBD2 (7 bases). Looked up from germline, CDR1 is SGHVS and CDR2 is FNYEAQ. CDR3 length equals 15 residues. Between the trimmed V and J ends, which lost 2 bases and 2 bases, there was a span of 13 bases. Here the CDR3 DNA reads TGTGCCAGCAGCTTACGGGGGGCGGCCGCCTACGAGCAGTACTTC. It is translated as CASSLRGAAAYEQYF.